A selection of T cell receptor beta chains follows, all from one sample in a study of response to subunit inactivated influenza vaccine. TCRdb processed the RT-PCR reads anew with MiXCR; each CDR3 protein has one entry. The profile shows around 710,000 distinct CDR3 sequences, approximately 14% of them singletons. The sequenced sample was PBMCs from blood, obtained 14 to 15 days before vaccination. The source of these receptors is a middle-aged man who received an inactivated influenza vaccine. CDR3s include the opening cysteine and the closing phenylalanine or tryptophan. Each record gives: J gene, V gene, clone size, D gene, CDR3 DNA, CDR3 protein. A D gene is named only where the DNA matches it firmly. For some rows the clone size is stated as once, few or many, or as a class when expanded; others skip it.

TRBJ2-7 | TRBV28 | few | NA | TGTGCCAGCAGTTTATCCGTGGGTTCGGTCTACGAGCAGTACTTC | CASSLSVGSVYEQYF
TRBJ2-1 | TRBV12-3/TRBV12-4 | many | TRBD1 | TGTGCCAGCAGGACAGGGCACGATGAGCAGTTCTTC | CASRTGHDEQFF
TRBJ2-7 | TRBV27 | few | NA | TGTGCCAGCAGTCGTCTGGCGGGCGAGCAGTACTTC | CASSRLAGEQYF
TRBJ1-1 | TRBV12-3/TRBV12-4 | many | TRBD1 | TGTGCCAGCAGGAGACAGGGGGCGCAGCACACTGAAGCTTTCTTT | CASRRQGAQHTEAFF
TRBJ2-2 | TRBV6-2/TRBV6-3 | few | NA | TGTGCCAGCAGTTTCGAATTCTCGGACACCGGGGAGCTGTTTTTT | CASSFEFSDTGELFF
TRBJ1-5 | TRBV7-3 | NA | NA | TGTGCCAGCAGCTCCCACCTCCCCGGACAGCACAATCAGCCCCAGCATTTT | CASSSHLPGQHNQPQHF
TRBJ2-7 | TRBV7-2 | many | NA | TGTGCCAGCAGCTTAACACCCTCGGACCTTCTCGAAGAGCAGTACTTC | CASSLTPSDLLEEQYF
TRBJ2-2 | TRBV7-9 | few | TRBD2 | TGTGCCAGCAGCTCTCGTAGCGGGGCGAACACCGGGGAGCTGTTTTTT | CASSSRSGANTGELFF
TRBJ2-1 | TRBV12-3/TRBV12-4 | NA | TRBD2 | TGTGCCAGCAGTGCGTCTACTTTCCAGCGGGAGTGGGCCTACAATGAGCAGTTCTTC | CASSASTFQREWAYNEQFF
TRBJ2-1 | TRBV7-7 | many | NA | TGTGCCAGCAGCTTAGCTAGGTTTGGTGGCAATGAGCAGTTCTTC | CASSLARFGGNEQFF